Listed here are 21 T cell receptor beta chains from one sample, sequenced in a study of regulatory T cells in long-lasting Graves disease. CDR3-region Arm-PCR and iRepertoire HTBI primers produced the TCR beta libraries. TCRdb passed the multiplex PCR reads through MiXCR, listing each CDR3 protein once. The sample has about 620,000 distinct CDR3 sequences, around 17% seen once. Time point specified: newly diagnosed GD, antithyroid drugs for less than 3 months. Researchers made the TCR library from RNA that was extracted from PBMCs. Another study also made use of these data, one on T cells in Graves' hyperthyroidism and ophthalmopathy.

The sequencing used peripheral blood mononuclear cells (PBMCs), collected at new diagnosis, from a patient treated with antithyroid drugs. These receptors all stem from a woman aged 25 to 45 with Graves disease.

This clonotype was counted a few times. The chain recombines TRBV6-1 with TRBJ1-2; D is unclear. Deletions cut 2 bases from V and 1 base from J, with 8 bases between. The germline gives CDR1 MNHNS, CDR2 SASEGT. CDR3 length: 14 amino acids. CDR3 nucleotides: TGTGCCAGCAGTGAACCGAGTATTAACTATGGCTACACCTTC. Its translation is CASSEPSINYGYTF.

In this sample, this clonotype turned up once. Given a much more abundant clone one base away, this may be a read error. This chain links TRBV29-1 with TRBJ2-3; D is ambiguous. From germline, CDR1 is SQVTM and CDR2 ANQGSEA. With 4 bases removed from V and 1 base from J, the gap between germline ends came to 18 bases. The CDR3 spans 16 residues. This chain's CDR3 is CSVGEGSATGTDTQYF. The CDR3 region has the DNA TGCAGCGTTGGAGAAGGGTCGGCCACGGGCACAGATACGCAGTATTTT.

This clonotype occurred a few times. The V call is TRBV10-3, the J call TRBJ2-4; D gene ambiguous. V lost 5 bases and J lost 10, with 12 bases in between. Looked up from germline, CDR1 is ENHRY and CDR2 is SYGVKD. CDR3 length: 12 amino acids. The CDR3, as DNA: TGTGCCATCAGTCCTCTTGGTCGGATTCAGTACTTC. It yields the protein CAISPLGRIQYF.

This chain uses TRBV5-5 with TRBJ2-1; the match to TRBD2 covers 10 bases. Looked up from germline, CDR1 is SGHKS and CDR2 is YYEKEE (reference sequence). V was clipped by 1 base and J by 6 bases; unmatched bases: 10. The CDR3 spans 17 residues. The chain's CDR3 is CASSLLSSSSGSNEQFF. CDR3 DNA: TGTGCCAGCAGCTTGCTTTCATCGTCTAGCGGGAGCAATGAGCAGTTCTTC.

The chain recombines TRBV7-9 with TRBJ2-3; 13 bases line up with TRBD2. Germline CDR1 and CDR2: SEHNR and FQNEAQ (reference sequence). Trimming removed 8 bases from V and 4 bases from J; junction bases left unmatched: 9. The CDR3 loop spans 16 amino acids. Written as DNA, the CDR3 is TGTGCCAGCGTCTACACTAGCGGGAGGGCCCCAGATACGCAGTATTTT. It translates to CASVYTSGRAPDTQYF.

This clonotype occurred a few times. J is TRBJ2-1 and V is TRBV20-1; D may be TRBD2 (7 bases). The DNA end favors TRBJ2-5, so the J call may be wrong. This CDR3 comprises 15 residues. Germline CDR1 and CDR2: DFQATT and SNEGSKA (reference sequence). The CDR3 nucleotides are TGCAGTGCTAGAGATGGGGGGGGCGCCCCGGAGACCCAGTACTTC. Its protein is CSARDGGGAPETQYF.

The genes are TRBV27 and TRBJ1-2, with TRBD1 identical over 11 bases. The trim removed 5 bases at V and 5 bases at J, leaving 4 bases unmatched. Germline V gives CDR1 MNHEY, CDR2 SMNVEV (reference sequence). The CDR3 is 14 amino acids. CDR3 residues: CASSGQGASYGYTF. Here the CDR3 DNA reads TGTGCCAGCAGTGGACAGGGGGCGTCTTATGGCTACACCTTC.

This sequence joins TRBV11-3 and TRBJ1-3, with 10 bases matching TRBD1. V shed 3 bases, J shed 1 base, and the junction held 3 bases outside the gene matches. The CDR3 extends over 16 amino acids. Germline CDR1 and CDR2: SGHNT and YENEEA. This chain's CDR3 is CASSFGTGDSGNTIYF. The CDR3 nucleotides are TGTGCCAGCAGCTTTGGGACAGGGGATTCTGGAAACACCATATATTTT.

The table lists this clonotype with many counts. This chain uses TRBV2 with TRBJ1-4, with D unclear. This CDR3 is built from 13 residues. V was shortened by 2 bases and J by 8 bases, with 9 bases between the two germline ends. Germline V lookup: CDR1 SNHLY, CDR2 FYNNEI. The CDR3 coding sequence is TGTGCCAGCAGTGAATTTTTTCAGGAAAAACTGTTTTTT. Its translation: CASSEFFQEKLFF.

The rearrangement links TRBV28 to TRBJ2-1; TRBD2 agrees at 10 bases. CDR1 and CDR2 (germline): MDHEN, SYDVKM. The V and J ends lost 6 bases and 8 bases, in that order; junction bases with no gene match: 13. This CDR3 region has 16 residues. For the CDR3, the DNA is TGTGCCAGCAGCTTGGGGCTAGCGGGAGCCTGGCATGAGCAGTTCTTC. It encodes CASSLGLAGAWHEQFF.

This clonotype was found a few times. The chain has TRBV6-2 or TRBV6-3 and TRBJ1-2, with TRBD1 matching 8 bases. V trimming: 7 bases; J trimming: 4 bases; junction bases outside the gene matches: 20. The CDR3 spans 18 residues. Germline V lookup: CDR1 MNHEY, CDR2 SVGEGT. The CDR3 region is CASTKRFLAGGDSYGYTF. In nucleotides, the CDR3 is TGTGCCAGCACCAAAAGATTCCTTGCAGGGGGCGATTCCTATGGCTACACCTTC.

The chain recombines TRBV5-8 with TRBJ2-7; TRBD1 might be the D (5 bases). V lost 2 bases to trimming and J lost 3 bases, with 12 bases between them. The CDR3 length is 14 residues. Germline loops: CDR1 SGHTS, CDR2 YDEGEE. The CDR3 nucleotides are TGTGCCAGCAGCTTCCGGACACACGGCTACGAGCAGTACTTC. Translating it yields CASSFRTHGYEQYF.

In its sample, this clonotype was seen many times. The rearrangement uses TRBV2 and TRBJ2-1, with D uncertain. Germline V gene sequence: CDR1 SNHLY, CDR2 FYNNEI. The CDR3 contains 14 residues. Trimming stripped 5 bases from V and 0 bases from J, with 8 bases between. The CDR3 is CASSSRSSYNEQFF. The CDR3 region has the DNA TGTGCCAGCAGTTCCCGGAGCTCCTACAATGAGCAGTTCTTC.

The chain's CDR3 is CSVGGLAGGTYNEQFF. In DNA form, the CDR3 reads TGCAGCGTTGGCGGACTAGCGGGAGGGACCTACAATGAGCAGTTCTTC. This chain joins TRBV29-1 and TRBJ2-1; the match to TRBD2 covers 15 bases. V shed 4 bases, J shed 2 bases, and the junction held 3 bases outside the gene matches. The CDR3 is 16 residues long. CDR1 is SQVTM, CDR2 ANQGSEA, per germline.

The V and J genes are TRBV4-1 and TRBJ1-6; tentative D call: TRBD1 (6 bases). CDR3 length equals 19 residues. CDR1 MGHRA and CDR2 YSYEKL come from the germline V gene. Trimming took off 4 bases at V and 0 bases at J, with 19 bases between the two ends. The CDR3 loop is CASSPGQPDLISYNSPLHF. The CDR3 DNA follows: TGCGCCAGCAGCCCCGGACAGCCTGACTTGATCTCCTATAATTCACCCCTCCACTTT.

This sequence joins TRBV3-1 and TRBJ1-1, with TRBD1 as a possible D gene (5 bases). CDR1 and CDR2 from the germline V gene are LGHDT and YNNKEL (reference sequence). The CDR3 loop spans 16 amino acids. Trimming cost V 4 bases and J 4 bases, with 19 bases left between them. The CDR3 is CASSPVGTNGITEAFF. The DNA of the CDR3 is TGTGCCAGCAGCCCGGTAGGGACGAACGGGATCACTGAAGCTTTCTTT.

The rearrangement joins TRBV25-1 to TRBJ2-7; D unresolved. The length of the CDR3 is 11 residues. The germline gives CDR1 MGHDK, CDR2 SYGVNS. Trimming cost V 2 bases and J 9 bases, with 8 bases left between them. The CDR3 nucleotides read TGTGCCAGCAGTGAAGCCCTGGGGCAGTACTTC. Its translation: CASSEALGQYF.

This clonotype came up many times. The chain joins TRBV2 to TRBJ2-3; D gene unclear. This CDR3 spans 12 amino acids. Germline V gives CDR1 SNHLY, CDR2 FYNNEI. The V gene lost 6 bases and the J gene lost 2 bases, with 6 bases spanning the gap. CDR3 sequence (DNA): TGTGCCAGCAGCGAGCACACAGATACGCAGTATTTT. It encodes CASSEHTDTQYF.

This clonotype was observed many times. V gene TRBV28 combines with J gene TRBJ1-5; D is uncertain. This CDR3 region has 14 residues. Trimming stripped 3 bases from V and 3 bases from J, with 9 bases between. Germline loops: CDR1 MDHEN, CDR2 SYDVKM. The CDR3 region is CASSFPRHNQPQHF. DNA of the CDR3: TGTGCCAGCAGTTTCCCACGCCACAATCAGCCCCAGCATTTT.

The chain carries TRBV4-1 and TRBJ2-5; D call uncertain. CDR3 length: 14 amino acids. V lost 0 bases to trimming and J lost 5 bases, with 10 bases between them. Germline CDR1 reads MGHRA; CDR2 reads YSYEKL. CDR3: CASSQEQVSETQYF. The CDR3 DNA reads TGCGCCAGCAGCCAAGAGCAGGTTTCGGAGACCCAGTACTTC.

Note on this clonotype: This sequence may be a read error, since a much larger clone differs from it by one base. This sequence joins TRBV11-2 and TRBJ2-7; the D gene is possibly TRBD1 (6 bases). Germline V gives CDR1 SGHAT, CDR2 FQNNGV. V was pared by 7 bases and J by 2 bases, with 12 bases between. The CDR3 has 13 residues. In nucleotides, the CDR3 is TGTGCCAGCAACCAGTCAGGGGCCTACGAGCAGTACTTC. Amino acid sequence: CASNQSGAYEQYF. Filled out from reference TRBV11-2 and TRBJ2-7, the complete variable domain reads EAGVAQSPRYKIIEKRQSVAFWCNPISGHATLYWYQQILGQGPKLLIQFQNNGVVDDSQLPKDRFSAERLKGVDSTLKIQPAKLEDSAVYLCASNQSGAYEQYFGPGTRLTVT.